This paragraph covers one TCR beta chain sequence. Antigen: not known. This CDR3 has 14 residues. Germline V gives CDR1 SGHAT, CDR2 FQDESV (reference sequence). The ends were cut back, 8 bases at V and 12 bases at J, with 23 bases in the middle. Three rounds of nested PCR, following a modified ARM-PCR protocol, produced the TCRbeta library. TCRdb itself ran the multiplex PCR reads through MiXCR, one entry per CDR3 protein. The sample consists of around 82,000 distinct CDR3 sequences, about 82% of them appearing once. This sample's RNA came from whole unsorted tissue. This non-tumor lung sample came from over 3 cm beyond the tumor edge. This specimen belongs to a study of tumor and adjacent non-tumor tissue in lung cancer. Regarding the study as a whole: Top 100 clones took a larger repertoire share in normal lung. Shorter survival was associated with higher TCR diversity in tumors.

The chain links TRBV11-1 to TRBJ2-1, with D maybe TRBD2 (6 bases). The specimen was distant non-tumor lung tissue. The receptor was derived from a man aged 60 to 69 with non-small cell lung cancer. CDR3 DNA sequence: TGTGCCAGCTGCATTTACGGGACCGGGGGTGTGCAGTTCTTC. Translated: CASCIYGTGGVQFF.